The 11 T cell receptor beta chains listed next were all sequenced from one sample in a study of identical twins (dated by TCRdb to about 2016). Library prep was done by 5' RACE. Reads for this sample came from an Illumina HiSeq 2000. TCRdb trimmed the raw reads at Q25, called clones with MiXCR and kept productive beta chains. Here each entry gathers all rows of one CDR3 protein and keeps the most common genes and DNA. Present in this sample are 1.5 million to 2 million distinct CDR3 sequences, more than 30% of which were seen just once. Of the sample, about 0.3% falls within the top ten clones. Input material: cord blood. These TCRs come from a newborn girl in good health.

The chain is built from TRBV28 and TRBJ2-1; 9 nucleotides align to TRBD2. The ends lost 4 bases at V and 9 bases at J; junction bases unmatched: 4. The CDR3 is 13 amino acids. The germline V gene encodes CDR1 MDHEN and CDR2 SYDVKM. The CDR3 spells CASSSGLAGEQFF. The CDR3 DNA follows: TGTGCCAGCAGTTCGGGACTAGCCGGTGAGCAGTTCTTC. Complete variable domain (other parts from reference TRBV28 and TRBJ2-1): DVKVTQSSRYLVKRTGEKVFLECVQDMDHENMFWYRQDPGLGLRLIYFSYDVKMKEKGDIPEGYSVSREKKERFSLILESASTNQTSMYLCASSSGLAGEQFFGPGTRLTVL.

The DNA of the CDR3 is TGTGCCAGCAGCTTAGCCCAGACACTAGCGGGAGGGGAGCAGTACTTC. This translates into CASSLAQTLAGGEQYF. V and J are TRBV7-2 and TRBJ2-7; 13 nucleotides line up with TRBD2. This CDR3 spans 16 amino acids. With 0 bases clipped from V and 7 bases from J, the junction kept 6 bases outside the gene matches. CDR1 SGHTA and CDR2 FQGNSA come from the germline V gene.

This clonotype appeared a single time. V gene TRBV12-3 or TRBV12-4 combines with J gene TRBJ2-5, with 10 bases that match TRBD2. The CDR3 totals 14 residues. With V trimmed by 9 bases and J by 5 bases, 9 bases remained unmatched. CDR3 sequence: CASERGGLGETQYF. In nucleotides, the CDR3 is TGTGCCAGTGAGCGGGGGGGCCTGGGGGAGACCCAGTACTTC.

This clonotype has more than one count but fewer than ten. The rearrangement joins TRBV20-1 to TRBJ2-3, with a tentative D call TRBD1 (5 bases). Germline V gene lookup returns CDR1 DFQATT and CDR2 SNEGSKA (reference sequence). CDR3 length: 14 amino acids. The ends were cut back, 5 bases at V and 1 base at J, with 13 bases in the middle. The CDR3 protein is CSALPLGGTDTQYF. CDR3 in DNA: TGCAGTGCTCTCCCCTTAGGGGGCACAGATACGCAGTATTTT.

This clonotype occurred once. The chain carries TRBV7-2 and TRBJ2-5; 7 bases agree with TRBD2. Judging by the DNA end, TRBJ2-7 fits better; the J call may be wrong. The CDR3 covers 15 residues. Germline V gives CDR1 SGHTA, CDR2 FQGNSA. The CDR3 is CASSLRGGSPYEQYF. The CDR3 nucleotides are TGTGCCAGCAGCTTACGTGGCGGGAGTCCTTACGAGCAGTACTTC.

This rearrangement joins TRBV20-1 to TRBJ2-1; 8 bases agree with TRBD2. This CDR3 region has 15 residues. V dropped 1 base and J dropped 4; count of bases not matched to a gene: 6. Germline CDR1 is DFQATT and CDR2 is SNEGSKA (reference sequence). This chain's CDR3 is CSARVRGTRYNEQFF. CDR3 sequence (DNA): TGCAGTGCTAGAGTCCGCGGGACTAGATACAATGAGCAGTTCTTC.

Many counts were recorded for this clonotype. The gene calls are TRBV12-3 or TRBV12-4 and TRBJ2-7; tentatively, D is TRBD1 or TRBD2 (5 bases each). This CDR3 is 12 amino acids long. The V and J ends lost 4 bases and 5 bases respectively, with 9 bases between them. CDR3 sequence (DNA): TGTGCCAGCAGTTCCCAGGGAGACGAGCAGTACTTC. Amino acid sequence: CASSSQGDEQYF.

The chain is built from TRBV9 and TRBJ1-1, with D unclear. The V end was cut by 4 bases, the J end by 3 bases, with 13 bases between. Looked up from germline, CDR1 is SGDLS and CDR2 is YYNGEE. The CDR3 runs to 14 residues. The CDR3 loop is CASSPLGRDTEAFF. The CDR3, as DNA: TGTGCCAGCAGCCCGCTTGGGCGCGACACTGAAGCTTTCTTT. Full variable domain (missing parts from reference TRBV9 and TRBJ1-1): DSGVTQTPKHLITATGQRVTLRCSPRSGDLSVYWYQQSLDQGLQFLIQYYNGEERAKGNILERFSAQQFPDLHSELNLSSLELGDSALYFCASSPLGRDTEAFFGQGTRLTVV.

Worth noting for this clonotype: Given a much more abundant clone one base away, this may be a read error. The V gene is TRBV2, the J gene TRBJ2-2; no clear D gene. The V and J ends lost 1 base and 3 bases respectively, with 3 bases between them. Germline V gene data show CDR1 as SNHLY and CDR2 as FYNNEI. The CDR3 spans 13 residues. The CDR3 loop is CASSEGYTGELFF. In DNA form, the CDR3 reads TGTGCCAGCAGTGAAGGGTACACCGGGGAGCTGTTTTTT.

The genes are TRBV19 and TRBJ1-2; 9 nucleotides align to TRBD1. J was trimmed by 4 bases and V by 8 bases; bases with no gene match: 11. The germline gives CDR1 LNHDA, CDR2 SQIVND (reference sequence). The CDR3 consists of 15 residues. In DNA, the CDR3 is TGTGCCAGTCAATCCCGACAGGGGGATCGCTATGGCTACACCTTC. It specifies CASQSRQGDRYGYTF. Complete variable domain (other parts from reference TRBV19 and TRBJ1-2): DGGITQSPKYLFRKEGQNVTLSCEQNLNHDAMYWYRQDPGQGLRLIYYSQIVNDFQKGDIAEGYSVSREKKESFPLTVTSAQKNPTAFYLCASQSRQGDRYGYTFGSGTRLTVV.

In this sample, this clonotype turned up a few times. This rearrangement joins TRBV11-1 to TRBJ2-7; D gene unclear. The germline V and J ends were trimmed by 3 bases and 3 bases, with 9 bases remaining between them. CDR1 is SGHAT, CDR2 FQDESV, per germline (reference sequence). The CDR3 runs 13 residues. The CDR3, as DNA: TGTGCCAGCAGCTTCTACCAACACTACGAGCAGTACTTC. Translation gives CASSFYQHYEQYF.